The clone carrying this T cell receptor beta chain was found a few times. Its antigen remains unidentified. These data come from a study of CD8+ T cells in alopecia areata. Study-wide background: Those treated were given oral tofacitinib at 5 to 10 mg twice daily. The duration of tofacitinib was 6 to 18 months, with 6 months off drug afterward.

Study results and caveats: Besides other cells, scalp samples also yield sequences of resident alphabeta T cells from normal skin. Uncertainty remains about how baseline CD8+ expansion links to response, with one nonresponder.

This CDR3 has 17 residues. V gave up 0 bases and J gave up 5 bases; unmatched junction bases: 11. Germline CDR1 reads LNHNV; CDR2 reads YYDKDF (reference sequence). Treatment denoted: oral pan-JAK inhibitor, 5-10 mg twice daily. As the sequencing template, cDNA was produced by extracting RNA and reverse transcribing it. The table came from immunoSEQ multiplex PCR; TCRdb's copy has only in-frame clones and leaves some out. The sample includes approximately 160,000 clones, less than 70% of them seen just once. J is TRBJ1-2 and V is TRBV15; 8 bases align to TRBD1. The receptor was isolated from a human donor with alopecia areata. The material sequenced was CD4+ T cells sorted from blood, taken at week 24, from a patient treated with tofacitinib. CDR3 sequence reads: CATSREGQGAHLYGYTF. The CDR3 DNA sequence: TGTGCCACCAGCAGAGAAGGACAGGGAGCCCATCTTTATGGCTACACCTTC.